Here is one TCR beta chain with its context. The data belong to a study of blood T cell repertoires in COVID-19. The repertoire was sequenced with immunoSEQ multiplex PCR; TCRdb's copy has only in-frame clones and lacks some. The sample lists about 140,000 clones, under 85% occurring once. Cohort assignment relied on participant-reported clinical history. V lost 4 bases and J lost 1, with 9 bases in between. Germline V lookup: CDR1 SGDLS, CDR2 YYNGEE. The CDR3 covers 14 residues. V is TRBV9 and J is TRBJ1-5, with D maybe TRBD1 (5 bases). The receptor was derived from a woman younger than 30 who had been exposed to COVID-19. Sequences were obtained from PBMCs or T cells enriched from blood (not recorded which). CDR3 region: CASSLAGSNQPQHF. CDR3 DNA sequence: TGTGCCAGCAGCCTGGCAGGGAGCAATCAGCCCCAGCATTTT.